This TCR beta chain was obtained from a study of patients and donors after allogeneic stem cell transplantation. From the RT-PCR reads, TCRdb called clonotypes with MiXCR, one entry per CDR3 protein. The data show about 150,000 distinct CDR3 sequences, with approximately 37% seen just once and less than 60% held by the top ten. This clonotype was obtained from a human donor who was either an allogeneic HSCT recipient or a stem cell or donor lymphocyte infusion donor (not recorded which). It is not recorded whose cells these are; they may come from a transplant donor. The sample taken for sequencing was blood, either unsorted or a sorted T cell fraction (not recorded which).

CDR3 sequence reads: CASSLIRQDKRYF. CDR3 bases: TGTGCCAGCAGCTTAATCCGGCAGGACAAAAGGTACTTC. The chain recombines TRBV7-9 with TRBJ2-7, with D possibly matching TRBD1 (5 bases). Trimming removed 2 bases from V and 12 bases from J, with 17 bases in between. Germline assignment: CDR1 SEHNR and CDR2 FQNEAQ (reference sequence). The CDR3 runs 13 residues.